This T cell receptor (beta chain) was identified in a study of T cells in Graves' hyperthyroidism and ophthalmopathy. Regarding the study as a whole: Appearing also in blood were most of the thyroid clonotypes expanded above 0.001.

This clonotype was detected ten times or more. Its antigen is currently unknown. Each person with ophthalmopathy scored at least 3 on the Clinical Activity Score, reached NOSPECS grade 4 or higher, and had been ill under 3 months. Lactation, pregnancy, other autoimmune disease or uncontrolled infection excluded patients. From more than 9.5 ml of fresh peripheral blood, PBMCs were isolated. There are 14 residues in the CDR3. The V gene's germline CDR1 is DFQATT and CDR2 SNEGSKA (reference sequence). V shed 6 bases, J shed 6 bases, and the junction held 5 bases outside the gene matches. RNA transcripts served as the template for amplifying TCR beta CDR3 regions. The TCR CDR3 first-round RT-PCR relied on the HTBI primer set. TCRdb passed the multiplex PCR reads through MiXCR, listing each CDR3 protein once. This table has over 250,000 distinct CDR3 sequences, approximately 15% appearing once.

Sequencing used blood. The chain combines TRBV20-1 with TRBJ2-7, with 16 bases aligning to TRBD2. The receptor comes from a woman aged 35 to 49 with Graves' ophthalmopathy. The CDR3 DNA reads as TGCAGTGCCCGGGGGACTAGCGGGGGGGTCGAGCAGTACTTC. Its protein is CSARGTSGGVEQYF.